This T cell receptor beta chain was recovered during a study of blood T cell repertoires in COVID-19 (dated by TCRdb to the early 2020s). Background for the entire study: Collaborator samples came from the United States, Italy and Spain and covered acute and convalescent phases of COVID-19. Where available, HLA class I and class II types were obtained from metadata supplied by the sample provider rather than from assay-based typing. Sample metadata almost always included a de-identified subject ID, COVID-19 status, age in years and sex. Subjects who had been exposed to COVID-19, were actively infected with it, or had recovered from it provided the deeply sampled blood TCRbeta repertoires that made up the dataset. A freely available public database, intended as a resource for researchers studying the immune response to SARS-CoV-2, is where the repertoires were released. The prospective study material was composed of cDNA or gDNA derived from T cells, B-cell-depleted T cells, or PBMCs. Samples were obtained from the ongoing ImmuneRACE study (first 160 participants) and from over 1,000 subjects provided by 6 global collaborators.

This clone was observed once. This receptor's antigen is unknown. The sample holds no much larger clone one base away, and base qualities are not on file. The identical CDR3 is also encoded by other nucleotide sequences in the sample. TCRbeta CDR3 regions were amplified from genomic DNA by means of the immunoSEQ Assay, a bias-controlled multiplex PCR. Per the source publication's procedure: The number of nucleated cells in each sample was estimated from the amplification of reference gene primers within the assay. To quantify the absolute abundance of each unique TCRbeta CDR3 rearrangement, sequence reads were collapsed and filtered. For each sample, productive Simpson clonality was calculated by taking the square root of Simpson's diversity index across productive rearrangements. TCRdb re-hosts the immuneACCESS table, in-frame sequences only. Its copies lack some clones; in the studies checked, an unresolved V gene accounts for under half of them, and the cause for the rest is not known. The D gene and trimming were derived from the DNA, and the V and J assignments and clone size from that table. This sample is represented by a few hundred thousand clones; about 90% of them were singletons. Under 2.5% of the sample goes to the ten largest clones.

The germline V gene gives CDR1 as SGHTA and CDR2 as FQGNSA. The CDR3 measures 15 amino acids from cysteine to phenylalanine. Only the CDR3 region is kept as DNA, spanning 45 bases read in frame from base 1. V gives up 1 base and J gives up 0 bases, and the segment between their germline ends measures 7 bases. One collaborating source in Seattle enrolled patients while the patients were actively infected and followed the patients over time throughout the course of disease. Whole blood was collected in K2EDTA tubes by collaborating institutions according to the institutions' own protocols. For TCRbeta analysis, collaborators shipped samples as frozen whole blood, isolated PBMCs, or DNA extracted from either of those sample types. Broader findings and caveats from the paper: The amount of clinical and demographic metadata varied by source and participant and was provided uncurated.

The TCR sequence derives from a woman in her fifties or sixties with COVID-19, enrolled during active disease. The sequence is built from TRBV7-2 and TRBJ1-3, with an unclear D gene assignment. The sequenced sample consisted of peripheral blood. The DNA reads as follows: TGTGCCAGCAGCTTAGGACGAGGCTCTGGAAACACCATATATTTT. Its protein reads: CASSLGRGSGNTIYF.